At least ten counts were recorded for the clone carrying this T cell receptor (beta chain). Antigen specificity is unknown. RNA transcripts provided the template for amplifying TCR beta CDR3 regions. The first-round RT-PCR employed HTBI primers together with the Qiagen OneStep RT-PCR kit. A multiplex PCR was then performed as the second round. TCRdb independently ran MiXCR on the multiplex PCR reads; one entry per CDR3 protein. Among 210,000 or so distinct CDR3 sequences, approximately 28% were seen once, and the ten largest hold about 9.1%. The sample belongs to a study of Graves' ophthalmopathy and Graves' hyperthyroidism. Points from the study as a whole: Blood also harbored most expanded thyroid clonotypes above 0.001 frequency. Discrimination between ophthalmopathy and stable hyperthyroidism by a 13-signature model showed about 88% sensitivity and about 84% specificity.

This receptor was obtained from a man aged 45-65 years with Graves' ophthalmopathy. The sample was peripheral blood.

DNA for the CDR3: TGCGCCAGCCGGGGAGCGGGAGCGCTCGAGCAGTACTTC. It translates to CASRGAGALEQYF. The rearrangement uses TRBV4-1 and TRBJ2-7, with 8 bases lining up with TRBD2. Germline loops: CDR1 MGHRA, CDR2 YSYEKL. This CDR3 is built from 13 residues. The V and J ends lost 8 bases and 6 bases, in that order; junction bases with no gene match: 9.